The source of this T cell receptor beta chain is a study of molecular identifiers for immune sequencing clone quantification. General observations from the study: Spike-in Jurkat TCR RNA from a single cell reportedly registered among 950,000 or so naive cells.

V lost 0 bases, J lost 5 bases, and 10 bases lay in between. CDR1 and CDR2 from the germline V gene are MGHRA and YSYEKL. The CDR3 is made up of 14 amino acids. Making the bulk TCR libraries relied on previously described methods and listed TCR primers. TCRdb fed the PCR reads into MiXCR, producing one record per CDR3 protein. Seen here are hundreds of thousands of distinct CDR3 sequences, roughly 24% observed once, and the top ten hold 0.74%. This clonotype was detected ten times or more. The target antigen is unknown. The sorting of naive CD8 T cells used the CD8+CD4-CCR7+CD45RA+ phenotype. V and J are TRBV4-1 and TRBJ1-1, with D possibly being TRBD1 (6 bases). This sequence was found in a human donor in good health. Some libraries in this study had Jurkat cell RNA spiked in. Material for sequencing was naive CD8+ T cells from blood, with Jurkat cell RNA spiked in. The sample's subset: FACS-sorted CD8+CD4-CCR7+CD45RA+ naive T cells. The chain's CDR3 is CASSQDNRATEAFF. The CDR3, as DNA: TGCGCCAGCAGCCAAGATAACAGGGCTACTGAAGCTTTCTTT.